The 3 T cell receptor beta chains in this list originate from one sample, sequenced in a study of radiation and T cells in renal cell carcinoma. Clones were sequenced by immunoSEQ multiplex PCR, and TCRdb holds only the in-frame ones, with some missing. The sample includes approximately 12,000 clones, around two thirds of them seen just once. Treatment noted: treatment-naive control, cytoreductive nephrectomy. The sample was tumor tissue, taken from a patient whose treatment was nephrectomy without radiotherapy. Receptors were obtained from a woman of 80 years or more with renal cell carcinoma.

V and J are TRBV6-1 and TRBJ2-7; D is perhaps TRBD2 (6 bases). From germline, CDR1 is MNHNS and CDR2 SASEGT. The germline V and J ends were trimmed by 4 bases and 5 bases, with 12 bases remaining between them. This CDR3 has 13 residues. CDR3 protein: CASSGSEGHEQYV. CDR3 coding DNA: TGTGCCAGCAGTGGGTCGGAGGGTCACGAGCAGTACGTC.

The CDR3 DNA sequence: TGCGCCAGCAGCTCCTTTCCCGGAGTCCAAGAGACCCAGTACTTC. Protein product: CASSSFPGVQETQYF. V usage is TRBV5-1 and J usage is TRBJ2-5; the D is unclear. The germline V gene has CDR1 SGHRS and CDR2 YFSETQ. This CDR3 is 15 amino acids long. V was pared by 3 bases and J by 1 base, with 13 bases between.

This clone showed up just a few times. This chain's CDR3 is CASEERGSRNLNTGELFF. The CDR3 DNA is TGCGCCAGCGAAGAGCGGGGGTCTCGAAACCTGAACACCGGGGAGCTGTTTTTT. V and J are TRBV5-1 and TRBJ2-2, with TRBD2 identical over 8 bases. This CDR3 region has 18 residues. CDR1 and CDR2 (germline): SGHRS, YFSETQ. J gave up 1 base and V 7 bases, and 15 bases lay outside the gene matches.